These 26 T cell receptor beta chains originate from one sample sequenced in a study of T cells in Graves' hyperthyroidism and ophthalmopathy. Amplified TCR beta CDR3 regions derived from RNA transcripts. Using the HTBI primer set, a first-round RT-PCR was run on the TCR CDR3. TCRdb recomputed calls from the multiplex PCR reads with MiXCR, one row per CDR3 protein. The sample lists approximately 560,000 distinct CDR3 sequences; roughly 46% were seen once. Sequencing used peripheral blood or thyroid tissue (not recorded which). The receptor source for this set is a woman aged 18-35 years with Graves' hyperthyroidism.

This clonotype was seen more than once but under ten times. V and J are TRBV2 and TRBJ1-2; 8 bases match TRBD1. This CDR3 spans 15 amino acids. V gave up 6 bases and J gave up 0 bases; unmatched junction bases: 6. CDR1 and CDR2 (germline): SNHLY, FYNNEI. CDR3 residues: CASSQGTGANYGYTF. In nucleotides, the CDR3 is TGTGCCAGCAGCCAGGGGACAGGCGCTAACTATGGCTACACCTTC.

V gene TRBV2 combines with J gene TRBJ2-3, with D perhaps assigned TRBD1 or TRBD2 (5 bases each). Trimming pared 7 bases from V and 11 bases from J, leaving 16 bases between. The CDR3 spans 12 residues. Looked up from germline, CDR1 is SNHLY and CDR2 is FYNNEI. CDR3 nucleotides: TGTGCCAGCAAGGGGAGCGTGGATGAGCAGTATTTT. This sequence encodes CASKGSVDEQYF.

In regard to this clonotype: A read error may produce the germline difference seen at one junction end. This chain joins TRBV20-1 and TRBJ2-6; D remains unclear. The CDR3 is 13 residues long. Germline V gene sequence: CDR1 DFQATT, CDR2 SNEGSKA (reference sequence). The CDR3 bases are TGCAGTGCTACCAGCTTTAAGGCCCACGTCCTGACTTTC. It is translated as CSATSFKAHVLTF.

In the case of this clonotype: Being one base from a much bigger clone, this may be a read error. The V call is TRBV10-3, the J call TRBJ2-7; D not certain. The length of the CDR3 is 14 residues. Trimming took 3 bases from V and 0 from J, leaving 9 bases between them. Germline-derived CDR1 and CDR2 are ENHRY and SYGVKD. The CDR3 here is CAISDYSDSYEQYF. For the CDR3, the DNA is TGTGCCATCAGTGATTATTCGGACTCCTACGAGCAGTACTTC.

In its sample, this clonotype was seen many times. V and J are TRBV19 and TRBJ1-3; a weak D match, TRBD1 (6 bases). The CDR3 is made up of 17 amino acids. CDR1 LNHDA and CDR2 SQIVND come from the germline V gene (reference sequence). The germline V and J ends were trimmed by 5 bases and 5 bases, with 22 bases remaining between them. Here the CDR3 reads CASSVARDKPLRNTIYF. The CDR3, as DNA: TGTGCCAGTAGTGTGGCCCGGGACAAGCCTCTTCGAAACACCATATATTTT.

This clonotype was recorded once. This sequence joins TRBV29-1 and TRBJ1-1; D uncertain. V dropped 8 bases and J dropped 3 bases, with 10 bases sitting between them. Germline loops: CDR1 SQVTM, CDR2 ANQGSEA. This CDR3 comprises 11 residues. In DNA, the CDR3 is TGCAGCTTAGGCCGGGACACTGAAGCTTTCTTT. It specifies CSLGRDTEAFF.

This rearrangement joins TRBV29-1 to TRBJ2-7; 13 bases agree with TRBD2. This CDR3 region has 18 residues. CDR1 SQVTM and CDR2 ANQGSEA come from the germline V gene. V was clipped by 7 bases and J by 6 bases; unmatched bases: 21. The CDR3 here is CSAVPGLAGRKEAAEQYF. In nucleotides, the CDR3 is TGCAGCGCTGTCCCGGGACTAGCGGGGAGGAAGGAAGCTGCCGAGCAGTACTTC.

This clonotype was observed a handful of times. The junction and the germline gene differ at one end; a read error may be behind it. This chain uses TRBV7-2 with TRBJ2-6; 9 bases are a match to TRBD2. This CDR3 contains 13 residues. The germline gives CDR1 SGHTA, CDR2 FQGNSA. CDR3 residues: CASSIAGEAVLTF. DNA of the CDR3: TGTGCCAGCAGCATAGCGGGAGAAGCCGTCCTGACTTTC.

This clonotype was counted between two and nine times. The gene calls are TRBV25-1 and TRBJ1-6; D gene ambiguous. The CDR3 extends over 14 amino acids. Germline V gene lookup returns CDR1 MGHDK and CDR2 SYGVNS. The germline V and J ends were trimmed by 8 bases and 5 bases, with 13 bases remaining between them. CDR3 sequence reads: CASSPGVDNSPLHF. The CDR3 region has the DNA TGTGCCAGCTCACCTGGCGTTGATAATTCACCCCTCCACTTT.

The sample holds a few counts of this clonotype. This sequence joins TRBV7-8 and TRBJ2-7; 7 positions match TRBD2. This CDR3 is 15 amino acids long. Germline loops: CDR1 SGHVS, CDR2 FQNEAQ. The junction had 13 bases not matched to a gene; V was cut back by 5 bases and J by 6 bases. Here the CDR3 DNA reads TGTGCCAGCAGCGCCCCGGGACTAAGCCGTCCCGAGCAGTACTTC. Translated: CASSAPGLSRPEQYF. The whole variable domain, filled in from reference TRBV7-8 and TRBJ2-7, reads GAGVSQSPRYKVAKRGQDVALRCDPISGHVSLFWYQQALGQGPEFLTYFQNEAQLDKSGLPSDRFFAERPEGSVSTLKIQRTQQEDSAVYLCASSAPGLSRPEQYFGPGTRLTVT.

This clonotype came up many times. The chain recombines TRBV5-1 with TRBJ1-6; 8 bases are a match to TRBD1. The V segment lost 0 bases and the J segment 8 bases; nucleotides outside the gene matches: 4. The CDR3 is made up of 15 amino acids. Germline V gene data show CDR1 as SGHRS and CDR2 as YFSETQ. The CDR3 DNA reads TGCGCCAGCAGCTTGGAACAGGGGGTGGATTCACCCCTCCACTTT. Translation gives CASSLEQGVDSPLHF.

This clonotype came up a few times. This chain uses TRBV5-8 with TRBJ2-7; 13 bases fit TRBD2. The CDR3 contains 15 residues. The V segment lost 5 bases and the J segment 2 bases; nucleotides outside the gene matches: 4. Germline V gene data show CDR1 as SGHTS and CDR2 as YDEGEE. The CDR3 region has the DNA TGTGCCAGCAGAGTCGGACTAGCGGGGGCCTACGAGCAGTACTTC. Amino acid sequence: CASRVGLAGAYEQYF.

The chain couples TRBV2 to TRBJ2-5; D may be TRBD1 (6 bases). V was shortened by 2 bases and J by 5 bases, with 15 bases between the two germline ends. This CDR3 is built from 15 residues. Germline V gene lookup returns CDR1 SNHLY and CDR2 FYNNEI. Here the CDR3 reads CASSEMADRLETQYF. DNA of the CDR3: TGTGCCAGCAGTGAAATGGCCGACAGGCTGGAGACCCAGTACTTC.

The V and J genes are TRBV7-6 and TRBJ2-2, with a tentative D call TRBD2 (5 bases). With 0 bases removed from V and 0 bases from J, the gap between germline ends came to 11 bases. The CDR3 totals 17 residues. Germline-derived CDR1 and CDR2 are SGHVS and FNYEAQ. The CDR3 DNA is TGTGCCAGCAGCTTAGCGGACTCCTCACCGAACACCGGGGAGCTGTTTTTT. Its protein is CASSLADSSPNTGELFF.

This clonotype was observed a handful of times. CDR3 nucleotide sequence: TGTGCCAGCAGCTGGGGGACAGGGGAAAATTCACCCCTCCACTTT. It is translated as CASSWGTGENSPLHF. This chain connects TRBV7-9 to TRBJ1-6; 10 bases are shared with TRBD1. The CDR3 totals 15 residues. Germline CDR1 reads SEHNR; CDR2 reads FQNEAQ (reference sequence). J was trimmed by 7 bases and V by 4 bases; bases with no gene match: 4.

The chain recombines TRBV7-8 with TRBJ1-1; D may be TRBD1 (6 bases). Germline V gives CDR1 SGHVS, CDR2 FQNEAQ. The CDR3 loop spans 13 amino acids. Deletions cut 5 bases from V and 8 bases from J, with 15 bases between. CDR3 bases: TGTGCCAGCAGCCAAGGACAGCCACTCGAAGCTTTCTTT. Its protein is CASSQGQPLEAFF.

Only a few counts were recorded for this clonotype. The chain has TRBV5-6 and TRBJ2-5; TRBD1 agrees at 8 bases. The trim removed 4 bases at V and 7 bases at J, leaving 9 bases unmatched. The CDR3 has 14 residues. Germline CDR1 reads SGHDT; CDR2 reads YYEEEE. CDR3 sequence (DNA): TGTGCCAGCAGCCTCGGACAGGGTAGAGGGACCCAGTACTTC. It specifies CASSLGQGRGTQYF.

Note on this clonotype: Its ends do not fully match the called genes, so a read error is possible. The rearrangement uses TRBV25-1 and TRBJ1-1; D ambiguous. CDR3 length equals 8 residues. CDR1 and CDR2 from the germline V gene are MGHDK and SYGVNS. CDR3 nucleotide sequence: TGTGACAGCGATATAGCTTTCTTT. Encoded protein: CDSDIAFF.

Note on this clonotype: A junction end diverges from the germline sequence, so it may reflect a read error. V is TRBV13 and J is TRBJ1-5; D is perhaps TRBD1 (6 bases). Germline assignment: CDR1 PRHDT and CDR2 FYEKMQ (reference sequence). The CDR3 loop spans 13 amino acids. In nucleotides, the CDR3 is TGCGCCAGCAGCCGACAGGTCTCAGGGCCCCAGCATTTT. Protein sequence: CASSRQVSGPQHF. The whole variable domain, remainder taken from reference TRBV13 and TRBJ1-5, is AAGVIQSPRHLIKEKRETATLKCYPIPRHDTVYWYQQGPGQDPQFLISFYEKMQSDKGSIPDRFSAQQFSDYHSELNMSSLELGDSALYFCASSRQVSGPQHFGDGTRLSIL.

Comment on this clonotype: One base away lies a much larger clone, so this may be a sequencing read error. The chain carries TRBV29-1 and TRBJ2-2, with D possibly TRBD1 on 6 matching bases. CDR1 and CDR2 from the germline V gene are SQVTM and ANQGSEA. The CDR3 consists of 12 residues. The CDR3 DNA reads as TGCGGCGTTGGTAGGACAGCCGGGGAGCTGTTTTTT. Translation gives CGVGRTAGELFF.

J is TRBJ2-3 and V is TRBV20-1; D is ambiguous. V was shortened by 0 bases and J by 1 base, with 8 bases between the two germline ends. Germline CDR1 is DFQATT and CDR2 is SNEGSKA (reference sequence). The CDR3 is 14 amino acids. The CDR3 coding sequence is TGCAGTGCTAGAGATCGTCTAGGCACAGATACGCAGTATTTT. Translated, it gives CSARDRLGTDTQYF.

This clonotype was detected a few times. This chain uses TRBV7-7 with TRBJ2-7, with 8 bases identical to TRBD2. Losses at the gene ends were 5 bases for V and 6 bases for J; bases not matched to a gene: 12. This CDR3 has 15 residues. CDR1 and CDR2 from the germline V gene are SSHAT and FNYEAQ (reference sequence). The CDR3 DNA follows: TGTGCCAGCAGCCAGGAGGCCGGGAGGGCCGTCGAGCAGTACTTC. Protein: CASSQEAGRAVEQYF.

Only a few counts were recorded for this clonotype. The DNA of the CDR3 is TGCAGTGCTAGACCGCTGGAGGGGTCTGGAAACACCATATATTTT. This codes for CSARPLEGSGNTIYF. The V and J genes are TRBV20-1 and TRBJ1-3; D is possibly TRBD1 (5 bases). The V gene lost 2 bases and the J gene lost 1 base, with 12 bases spanning the gap. The CDR3 extends over 15 amino acids. Germline-derived CDR1 and CDR2 are DFQATT and SNEGSKA (reference sequence).

This clonotype showed up just a few times. CDR3 in amino acids: CASSTRGGTGELFF. The CDR3 DNA reads TGTGCCAGTAGTACGCGAGGGGGCACCGGGGAGCTGTTTTTT. The chain has TRBV19 and TRBJ2-2; D perhaps matches TRBD1 (6 bases). The ends were cut back, 4 bases at V and 4 bases at J, with 10 bases in the middle. The CDR3 covers 14 residues. The germline V gene encodes CDR1 LNHDA and CDR2 SQIVND (reference sequence).

This clonotype was recorded at least ten times. The chain employs TRBV25-1 and TRBJ1-1; 7 nucleotides line up with TRBD1. The junction had 5 bases not matched to a gene; V was cut back by 6 bases and J by 7 bases. Germline lookup yields CDR1 MGHDK and CDR2 SYGVNS. The CDR3 has 12 amino acids. The CDR3 DNA follows: TGTGCCAGCAGCTTGGGGGACAGTGAAGCTTTCTTT. As protein: CASSLGDSEAFF.

This chain uses TRBV2 with TRBJ2-2, with a tentative D call TRBD2 (5 bases). Germline V gives CDR1 SNHLY, CDR2 FYNNEI. The CDR3 spans 14 residues. Trimming left V 4 bases short and J 4 bases short, with 10 bases between. Written as DNA, the CDR3 is TGTGCCAGCAGTGCTAACGAGGGCACCGGGGAGCTGTTTTTT. Translating gives CASSANEGTGELFF. The full variable domain, completed using reference TRBV2 and TRBJ2-2, is EPEVTQTPSHQVTQMGQEVILRCVPISNHLYFYWYRQILGQKVEFLVSFYNNEISEKSEIFDDQFSVERPDGSNFTLKIRSTKLEDSAMYFCASSANEGTGELFFGEGSRLTVL.